The source of this T cell receptor beta chain is a study of T cell responses to AZD1222 COVID-19 vaccine. Overall study findings and caveats: Among those given AZD1222, only five to seven were seropositive at baseline. Once two AZD1222 doses were given, Spike-specific TCR breadth and depth went up. The donor cohort was predominantly white British with a female majority, and clonal diversity may have been underestimated.

Trimming removed 6 bases from V and 2 bases from J, with 10 bases in between. Germline V gene sequence: CDR1 LNHDA, CDR2 SQIVND (reference sequence). CDR3 length: 13 amino acids. Of note for this clone: What it recognizes is unknown.

Sequencing used immunoSEQ multiplex PCR; TCRdb keeps in-frame clones, though not all of them. The table records some 110,000 clones, roughly 90% of them present only once. The genes are TRBV19 and TRBJ2-5, with a tentative D call TRBD2 (5 bases). The receptor was isolated from an adult in good health. The sample was peripheral blood, taken on day 0 of AZD1222 vaccination. CDR3 region: CASSEGLQETQYF. In DNA form, the CDR3 reads TGTGCCAGTAGCGAGGGTCTTCAAGAGACCCAGTACTTC.